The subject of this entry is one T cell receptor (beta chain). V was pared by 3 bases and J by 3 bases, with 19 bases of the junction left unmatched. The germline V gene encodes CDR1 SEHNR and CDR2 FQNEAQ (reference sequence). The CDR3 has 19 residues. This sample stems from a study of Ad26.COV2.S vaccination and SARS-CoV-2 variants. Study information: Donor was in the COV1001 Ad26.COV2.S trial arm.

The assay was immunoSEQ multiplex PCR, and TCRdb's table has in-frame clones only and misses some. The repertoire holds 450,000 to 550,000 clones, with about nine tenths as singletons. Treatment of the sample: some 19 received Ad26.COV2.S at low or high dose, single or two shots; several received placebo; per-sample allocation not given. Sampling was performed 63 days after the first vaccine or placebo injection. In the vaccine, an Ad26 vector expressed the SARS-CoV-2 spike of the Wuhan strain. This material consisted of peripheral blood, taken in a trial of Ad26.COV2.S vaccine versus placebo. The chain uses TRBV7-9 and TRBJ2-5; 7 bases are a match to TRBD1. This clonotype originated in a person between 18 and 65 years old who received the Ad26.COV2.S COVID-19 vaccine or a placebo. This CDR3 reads CASSFRSGQVKFREETQYF. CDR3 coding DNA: TGTGCCAGCAGCTTCCGCTCAGGACAGGTGAAGTTTAGAGAAGAGACCCAGTACTTC.